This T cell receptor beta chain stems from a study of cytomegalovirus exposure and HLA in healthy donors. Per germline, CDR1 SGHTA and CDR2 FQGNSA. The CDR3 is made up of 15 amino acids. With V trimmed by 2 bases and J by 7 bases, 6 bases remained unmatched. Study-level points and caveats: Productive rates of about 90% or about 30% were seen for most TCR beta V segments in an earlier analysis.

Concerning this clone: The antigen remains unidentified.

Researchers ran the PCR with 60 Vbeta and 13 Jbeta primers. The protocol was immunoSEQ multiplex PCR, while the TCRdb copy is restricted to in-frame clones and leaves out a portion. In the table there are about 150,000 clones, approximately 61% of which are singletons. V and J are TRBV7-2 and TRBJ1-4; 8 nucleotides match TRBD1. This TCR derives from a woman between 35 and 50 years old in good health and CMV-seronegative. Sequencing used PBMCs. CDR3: CASSLMGQVVEKLFF. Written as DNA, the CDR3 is TGTGCCAGCAGCTTAATGGGACAGGTTGTTGAAAAACTGTTTTTT.